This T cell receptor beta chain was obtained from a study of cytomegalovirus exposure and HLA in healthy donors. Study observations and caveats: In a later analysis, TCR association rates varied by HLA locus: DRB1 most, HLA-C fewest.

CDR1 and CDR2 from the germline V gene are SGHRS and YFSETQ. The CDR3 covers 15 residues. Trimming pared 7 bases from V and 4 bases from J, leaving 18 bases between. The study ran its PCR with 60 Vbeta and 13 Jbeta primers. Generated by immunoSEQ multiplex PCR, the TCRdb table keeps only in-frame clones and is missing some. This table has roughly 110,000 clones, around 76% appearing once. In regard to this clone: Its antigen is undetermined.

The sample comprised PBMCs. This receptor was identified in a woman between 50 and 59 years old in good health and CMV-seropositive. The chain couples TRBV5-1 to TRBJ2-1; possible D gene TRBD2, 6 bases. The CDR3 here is CASGKSVSGYNEQFF. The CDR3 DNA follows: TGCGCCAGCGGCAAATCGGTTAGCGGTTACAATGAGCAGTTCTTC.